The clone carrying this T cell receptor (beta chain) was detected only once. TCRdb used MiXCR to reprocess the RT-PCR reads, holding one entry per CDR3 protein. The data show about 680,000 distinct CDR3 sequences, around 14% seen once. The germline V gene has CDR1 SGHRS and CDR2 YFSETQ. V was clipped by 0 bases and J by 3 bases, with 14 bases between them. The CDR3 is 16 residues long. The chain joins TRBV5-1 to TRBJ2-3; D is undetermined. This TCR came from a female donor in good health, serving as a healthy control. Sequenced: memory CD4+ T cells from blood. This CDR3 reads CASSLAAKGTTDTQYF. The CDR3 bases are TGCGCCAGCAGCTTGGCCGCCAAGGGAACAACAGATACGCAGTATTTT. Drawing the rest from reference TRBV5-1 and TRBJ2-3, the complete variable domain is KAGVTQTPRYLIKTRGQQVTLSCSPISGHRSVSWYQQTPGQGLQFLFEYFSETQRNKGNFPGRFSGRQFSNSRSEMNVSTLELGDSALYLCASSLAAKGTTDTQYFGPGTRLTVL.